This TCR beta chain is from a study of T cell changes during pregnancy in multiple sclerosis (dated by TCRdb to about 2019). Regarding the research as a whole: Changes in the T cell repertoire over the course of pregnancy were examined in this study in women with multiple sclerosis.

Reading from cysteine to phenylalanine, the CDR3 counts 11 amino acids. Of the read, only the CDR3 DNA is kept; its 33 bases are in frame from base 1. In the germline V gene, CDR1 corresponds to SNHLY and CDR2 to FYNNEI. V is pared back by 6 bases and J by 10 bases, with 10 bases lying between the germline termini. Comment on this clone: Its antigen remains undetermined. Base qualities were left out, and no much larger clone turns up one base away.

The receptor library was made with the immunoSEQ multiplex PCR assay. TCRdb retrieved this table from immuneACCESS and kept in-frame rearrangements only. Not all clones are present; in checked studies, unresolved V genes account for under half, and no reason is known for the remainder. This sample is represented by approximately 100,000 clones; roughly nine tenths of them were singletons. The top ten clones comprise 3.5% of the sample. The sample was peripheral blood, taken after pregnancy. The sequence derives from a female donor with multiple sclerosis, enrolled in a pregnancy study. Here the chain combines TRBV2 and TRBJ2-1, with a weak D call of TRBD2 (6 bases match). The CDR3 in this case is CASRASGEQFF. The nucleotide sequence is TGTGCCAGCAGAGCGAGCGGGGAGCAGTTCTTC.